A selection of T cell receptor beta chains follows, all from one sample in a study of CD8 T cells in ankylosing spondylitis. TCRdb called the 5' RACE reads again in MiXCR, with one record for every CDR3 protein. Of 470,000 or so distinct CDR3 sequences detected, 25% to 30% appear once; the ten largest clones hold 0.89%. The sequenced sample consisted of blood, either unsorted or a sorted T cell fraction (not recorded which). The receptor set was obtained from a male donor with ankylosing spondylitis. Both conserved end residues are part of each CDR3. Each record gives: J gene, V gene, D gene, CDR3 length, clone size, CDR3 DNA, CDR3 protein. D genes are given only for firm matches. Only some rows state a clone size, as once, few, many or a class for expanded clones.

j_gene: TRBJ1-4
v_gene: TRBV12-3/TRBV12-4
d_gene: NA
len: 14
abundance: many
CDR3nt: TGTGCCAGCAGTACCCCAGCAACTAATGAAAAACTGTTTTTT
CDR3aa: CASSTPATNEKLFF

j_gene: TRBJ1-2
v_gene: TRBV27
d_gene: NA
len: 17
abundance: NA
CDR3nt: TGTGCCAGCAGTTTAGTTGGAGGGTCCAACTTTAACTATGGCTACACCTTC
CDR3aa: CASSLVGGSNFNYGYTF

j_gene: TRBJ2-3
v_gene: TRBV5-1
d_gene: NA
len: 16
abundance: few
CDR3nt: TGCGCCAGCAGCCGTTACTCTCCTCGCGGCACAGATACGCAGTATTTT
CDR3aa: CASSRYSPRGTDTQYF

j_gene: TRBJ1-4
v_gene: TRBV2
d_gene: NA
len: 14
abundance: NA
CDR3nt: TGTGCCAGTCATAGGACAACAACTAATGAAAAACTGTTTTTT
CDR3aa: CASHRTTTNEKLFF

j_gene: TRBJ2-1
v_gene: TRBV5-1
d_gene: TRBD2
len: 13
abundance: NA
CDR3nt: TGCGCCAGCAAACTAGCGGGGGGAGATGAGCAGTTCTTC
CDR3aa: CASKLAGGDEQFF

j_gene: TRBJ1-4
v_gene: TRBV2
d_gene: NA
len: 12
abundance: few
CDR3nt: TGTGCCAGCAGTCGGAGATATGAAAAACTGTTTTTT
CDR3aa: CASSRRYEKLFF

j_gene: TRBJ2-7
v_gene: TRBV20-1
d_gene: NA
len: 10
abundance: few
CDR3nt: TGCAGTGCTAGTATGTACGAGCAGTACTTC
CDR3aa: CSASMYEQYF

j_gene: TRBJ1-2
v_gene: TRBV3-1
d_gene: TRBD1
len: 15
abundance: NA
CDR3nt: TGTGCCAGCAGCCAACCGGACAGGGAGTACTATGGCTACACCTTC
CDR3aa: CASSQPDREYYGYTF

j_gene: TRBJ1-1
v_gene: TRBV29-1
d_gene: NA
len: 14
abundance: many
CDR3nt: TGCAGCGTTGATAAAGGAGGGAAGGGCACTGAAGCTTTCTTT
CDR3aa: CSVDKGGKGTEAFF

j_gene: TRBJ2-7
v_gene: TRBV5-1
d_gene: NA
len: 13
abundance: few
CDR3nt: TGCGCCAGCAGTGTAACAGCTCTCCAAGAGCAGTACTTC
CDR3aa: CASSVTALQEQYF

j_gene: TRBJ2-2
v_gene: TRBV14
d_gene: NA
len: 14
abundance: NA
CDR3nt: TGTGCCAGCAGACCCGACGCGGTGAACGGGGAGCTGTTTTTT
CDR3aa: CASRPDAVNGELFF

j_gene: TRBJ2-1
v_gene: TRBV7-9
d_gene: NA
len: 16
abundance: few
CDR3nt: TGTGCCAGCAGCCCCCGACAGGCCCCTCCTGAAGTAGATCGGTTCTTC
CDR3aa: CASSPRQAPPEVDRFF

j_gene: TRBJ1-2
v_gene: TRBV3-1
d_gene: NA
len: 14
abundance: NA
CDR3nt: TGTGCCAGCAGCCGTGCAAGTACTGACTATGGCTACACCTTC
CDR3aa: CASSRASTDYGYTF

j_gene: TRBJ1-5
v_gene: TRBV6-1
d_gene: NA
len: 15
abundance: NA
CDR3nt: TGTGCGACGGGGGGCTGGGGATATAGCAATCAGCCCCAGCATTTT
CDR3aa: CATGGWGYSNQPQHF

j_gene: TRBJ2-1
v_gene: TRBV11-2
d_gene: TRBD2
len: 12
abundance: NA
CDR3nt: TGTGCCAGCACTAGCGGGTACAATGAGCAGTTCTTC
CDR3aa: CASTSGYNEQFF

j_gene: TRBJ2-5
v_gene: TRBV27
d_gene: TRBD1
len: 16
abundance: few
CDR3nt: TGTGCCAGCAGTACCCTTGGACAGGGTGGCCGAGAGACCCAGTACTTC
CDR3aa: CASSTLGQGGRETQYF

j_gene: TRBJ2-1
v_gene: TRBV4-2
d_gene: NA
len: 16
abundance: NA
CDR3nt: TGTGCCAGCAGCTCCCACCGACGGCAGTCCCAAAGTGAGCAGTTCTTC
CDR3aa: CASSSHRRQSQSEQFF

j_gene: TRBJ2-2
v_gene: TRBV29-1
d_gene: NA
len: 13
abundance: NA
CDR3nt: TGCAGCGTTGAGACAACGAACACCGGGGAGCTGTTTTTT
CDR3aa: CSVETTNTGELFF

j_gene: TRBJ1-1
v_gene: TRBV20-1
d_gene: NA
len: 14
abundance: NA
CDR3nt: TGCAGTGCCGACGAGGGACGGTTGAACACTGAAGCTTTCTTT
CDR3aa: CSADEGRLNTEAFF

j_gene: TRBJ2-5
v_gene: TRBV7-9
d_gene: TRBD2
len: 16
abundance: few
CDR3nt: TGTGCCAGCAGCTTATTGCTAGCGGGAGCTAACGAGACCCAGTACTTC
CDR3aa: CASSLLLAGANETQYF

j_gene: TRBJ1-3
v_gene: TRBV11-2
d_gene: TRBD1
len: 20
abundance: many
CDR3nt: TGTGCCAGCAGCTTAGATCGGACGTCCGGGACAGGGCTTACTGGAAACACCATATATTTT
CDR3aa: CASSLDRTSGTGLTGNTIYF

j_gene: TRBJ2-3
v_gene: TRBV7-8
d_gene: TRBD2
len: 15
abundance: NA
CDR3nt: TGTGCCACCCCAGCATGGCTAGCGGGCACAGATACGCAGTATTTT
CDR3aa: CATPAWLAGTDTQYF

j_gene: TRBJ2-1
v_gene: TRBV20-1
d_gene: NA
len: 15
abundance: few
CDR3nt: TGCAGTGCCCGAGACGGGAAGAGCTCCTACAATGAGCAGTTCTTC
CDR3aa: CSARDGKSSYNEQFF

j_gene: TRBJ2-7
v_gene: TRBV20-1
d_gene: NA
len: 11
abundance: NA
CDR3nt: TGCGGAGGGACATCCTCCTACGAGCAGTACTTC
CDR3aa: CGGTSSYEQYF

j_gene: TRBJ2-7
v_gene: TRBV29-1
d_gene: TRBD2
len: 14
abundance: few
CDR3nt: TGCAGCGTTGAAGTTGGAGCGGGAGGATACGAGCAGTACTTC
CDR3aa: CSVEVGAGGYEQYF

j_gene: TRBJ2-5
v_gene: TRBV4-2
d_gene: NA
len: 14
abundance: NA
CDR3nt: TGTGCCAGCAGCCGGGAGGTGCGGAAAGAGACCCAGTACTTC
CDR3aa: CASSREVRKETQYF

j_gene: TRBJ1-1
v_gene: TRBV9
d_gene: TRBD1
len: 14
abundance: NA
CDR3nt: TGTGCCAGCAGCCCGACGACAGGGGTTACTGAAGCTTTCTTT
CDR3aa: CASSPTTGVTEAFF

j_gene: TRBJ1-2
v_gene: TRBV29-1
d_gene: NA
len: 13
abundance: NA
CDR3nt: TGCAGCGTTGGGGGACGGCTGACAAGGAGCTACACCTTC
CDR3aa: CSVGGRLTRSYTF

j_gene: TRBJ2-7
v_gene: TRBV29-1
d_gene: NA
len: 14
abundance: few
CDR3nt: TGCAGCGTTGCCCCGGACAGAGTTTCCTACGAGCAGTACTTC
CDR3aa: CSVAPDRVSYEQYF

j_gene: TRBJ2-3
v_gene: TRBV5-1
d_gene: TRBD2
len: 15
abundance: few
CDR3nt: TGTGCCAGCAGCTTAGTAGCGGGAGGGACAGATACGCAGTATTTT
CDR3aa: CASSLVAGGTDTQYF

j_gene: TRBJ2-3
v_gene: TRBV4-2
d_gene: NA
len: 16
abundance: NA
CDR3nt: TGTGCCAGCAGCCAAGATGGGAGAATGGTCACAGATACGCAGTATTTT
CDR3aa: CASSQDGRMVTDTQYF

j_gene: TRBJ2-1
v_gene: TRBV5-1
d_gene: NA
len: 15
abundance: NA
CDR3nt: TGCGCCAGCAGCCCCGATGTGGGGGCCTACAATGAGCAGTTCTTC
CDR3aa: CASSPDVGAYNEQFF